This TCR beta chain was captured in a study of T cell responses to AZD1222 COVID-19 vaccine. Study at large: Second-dose timings of about 4 or about 12 weeks were pooled. Study results and limitations: Only a handful of people who got AZD1222 tested seropositive at baseline. Among vaccine-associated CD4 TCRs, coverage spanned spike, with dominance at 160-218 and 743-854.

On this clone itself: Its antigen is unknown.

The junction had 3 bases not matched to a gene; V was cut back by 5 bases and J by 4 bases. Germline V gives CDR1 MNHEY, CDR2 SVGAGI. This CDR3 is 13 amino acids long. Generated by immunoSEQ multiplex PCR, the TCRdb table keeps only in-frame clones and is missing some. The sample has about 160,000 clones, around 93% seen once. The sequences come from peripheral blood, collected on day 0 of AZD1222 vaccination. The rearrangement joins TRBV6-5 to TRBJ2-7, with 9 bases aligning to TRBD2. This clonotype was obtained from an adult in good health. The CDR3 DNA follows: TGTGCCAGCAGTAATAGCGGGAGTTACGAGCAGTACTTC. Protein: CASSNSGSYEQYF.